Presented here are 28 T cell receptor beta chains from one specimen sequenced in a study of response to subunit inactivated influenza vaccine. TCRdb recomputed calls from the RT-PCR reads with MiXCR, one row per CDR3 protein. This sample has over 650,000 distinct CDR3 sequences; about 18% occur once, and the top ten carry approximately 10%. Specimen: PBMCs from blood, collected about 5 days after vaccination. The receptors derive from a man aged 50 to 59 who received an inactivated influenza vaccine.

This clonotype was found a few times. The chain links TRBV4-1 to TRBJ2-2; D call uncertain. Germline V gene lookup returns CDR1 MGHRA and CDR2 YSYEKL. V dropped 0 bases and J dropped 4 bases, with 12 bases sitting between them. The CDR3 has 16 residues. The CDR3 DNA is TGCGCCAGCAGCCAAGAAATGGCCAGAAGCACCGGGGAGCTGTTTTTT. This translates into CASSQEMARSTGELFF.

The chain links TRBV5-1 to TRBJ2-4; possibly TRBD2 for D (6 bases). The CDR3 runs 16 residues. Deletions cut 0 bases from V and 2 bases from J, with 12 bases between. Germline V lookup: CDR1 SGHRS, CDR2 YFSETQ. The CDR3 reads CASSLALGGPKNIQYF. The DNA for the CDR3 is TGCGCCAGCAGCTTGGCCTTGGGGGGTCCCAAAAACATTCAGTACTTC.

This clonotype occurred many times. V gene TRBV5-1 combines with J gene TRBJ2-3, with a possible D match to TRBD2 (6 bases). CDR1 SGHRS and CDR2 YFSETQ come from the germline V gene. This CDR3 is 15 amino acids long. V gave up 1 base and J gave up 0 bases, with 9 bases separating them. Written as DNA, the CDR3 is TGCGCCAGCAGCTTGCCTGCGGGAAGCACAGATACGCAGTATTTT. It translates to CASSLPAGSTDTQYF.

This clonotype was counted a few times. V and J are TRBV29-1 and TRBJ2-5; TRBD2 matches 10 bases. V gave up 7 bases and J gave up 4 bases; unmatched junction bases: 6. There are 13 residues in the CDR3. Germline V gene data show CDR1 as SQVTM and CDR2 as ANQGSEA. The CDR3 is CSGAGTSAETQYF. The DNA for the CDR3 is TGCAGCGGAGCCGGGACTAGCGCAGAGACCCAGTACTTC.

The rearrangement links TRBV20-1 to TRBJ2-2; perhaps TRBD2 as D (6 bases). V was cut by 0 bases and J by 6 bases, with 11 bases left in between. The CDR3 totals 14 residues. The germline V gene has CDR1 DFQATT and CDR2 SNEGSKA (reference sequence). CDR3 DNA: TGCAGTGCTAGAGATCAGGAGGGTGCCGGGGAGCTGTTTTTT. This encodes CSARDQEGAGELFF.

The V call is TRBV5-5, the J call TRBJ1-1; D remains unclear. The V gene lost 3 bases and the J gene lost 8 bases, with 11 bases spanning the gap. The CDR3 length is 12 residues. CDR1 and CDR2 (germline): SGHKS, YYEKEE (reference sequence). The DNA of the CDR3 is TGTGCCAGCAGCTCCGCGGGGTGGGAAGCTTTCTTT. Translated, it gives CASSSAGWEAFF.

The genes are TRBV5-5 and TRBJ1-2, with D possibly being TRBD1 (6 bases). The CDR3 runs to 16 residues. With 0 bases removed from V and 0 bases from J, the gap between germline ends came to 12 bases. Germline V CDR1 and CDR2: SGHKS, YYEKEE (reference sequence). The CDR3 is CASSLEGTLTNYGYTF. DNA of the CDR3: TGTGCCAGCAGCTTGGAAGGGACACTGACTAACTATGGCTACACCTTC.

The chain couples TRBV6-1 to TRBJ2-1; 13 nucleotides line up with TRBD2. CDR3 length: 15 residues. V trimming: 6 bases; J trimming: 6 bases; junction bases outside the gene matches: 5. The germline CDR1 and CDR2 sequences are MNHNS and SASEGT. The CDR3 bases are TGTGCCAGCAGCACTAGCGGGGGGGCCGGCAATGAGCAGTTCTTC. This encodes CASSTSGGAGNEQFF.

This clonotype has only a few counts. This sequence joins TRBV20-1 and TRBJ2-7; D perhaps matches TRBD2 (5 bases). The CDR3 sequence is 16 residues long. The germline V and J ends were trimmed by 4 bases and 6 bases, with 25 bases remaining between them. Looked up from germline, CDR1 is DFQATT and CDR2 is SNEGSKA (reference sequence). The CDR3 sequence: CSATKPPALYEGEQYF. CDR3 nucleotide sequence: TGCAGTGCTACCAAACCGCCGGCTCTTTACGAGGGCGAGCAGTACTTC.

This clonotype occurred a few times. The chain recombines TRBV10-3 with TRBJ1-5; D gene ambiguous. Germline V CDR1 and CDR2: ENHRY, SYGVKD. CDR3 length: 13 amino acids. Between the trimmed V and J ends, which lost 0 bases and 10 bases, there was a span of 10 bases. CDR3 nucleotides: TGTGCCATCAGTGAGTCGTGGGAATCCCCCCAGCATTTT. This codes for CAISESWESPQHF.

V gene TRBV3-1 combines with J gene TRBJ1-1; D perhaps matches TRBD1 (5 bases). The CDR3 loop spans 15 amino acids. Per germline, CDR1 LGHDT and CDR2 YNNKEL (reference sequence). With 4 bases removed from V and 5 bases from J, the gap between germline ends came to 17 bases. The CDR3: CASSPQRGSWTEAFF. CDR3 DNA sequence: TGTGCCAGCAGCCCTCAGAGGGGATCGTGGACTGAAGCTTTCTTT. The full variable domain, in which reference TRBV3-1 and TRBJ1-1 provide the parts outside the CDR3, is DTAVSQTPKYLVTQMGNDKSIKCEQNLGHDTMYWYKQDSKKFLKIMFSYNNKELIINETVPNRFSPKSPDKAHLNLHINSLELGDSAVYFCASSPQRGSWTEAFFGQGTRLTVV.

The chain employs TRBV20-1 and TRBJ1-5, with D perhaps matching TRBD1 (6 bases). The CDR3 runs to 18 residues. V lost 6 bases and J 0 bases, leaving 24 bases between the germline ends. Germline V gene data show CDR1 as DFQATT and CDR2 as SNEGSKA (reference sequence). The CDR3 region has the DNA TGCAGTGCCAAAAGGGCGGACAGCCCACCTTATAGCAATCAGCCCCAGCATTTT. Protein: CSAKRADSPPYSNQPQHF.

This clonotype was seen only a few times. V is TRBV15 and J is TRBJ2-1; the D gene is possibly TRBD2 (6 bases). V lost 2 bases, J lost 0 bases, and 14 bases lay in between. CDR3 size: 17 residues. Germline CDR1 is LNHNV and CDR2 is YYDKDF (reference sequence). The CDR3 sequence is CATSRSLSGSSYNEQFF. Here the CDR3 DNA reads TGTGCCACCAGCAGATCGCTTAGCGGTAGCTCCTACAATGAGCAGTTCTTC.

This chain joins TRBV7-9 and TRBJ2-7, with D perhaps TRBD2 (6 bases). The CDR3 covers 13 residues. V was cut by 5 bases and J by 4 bases, with 12 bases left in between. CDR1 and CDR2 (germline): SEHNR, FQNEAQ (reference sequence). CDR3 sequence (DNA): TGTGCCAGCAGCCCGAGACGGGGGTACGAGCAGTACTTC. This encodes CASSPRRGYEQYF.

The rearrangement uses TRBV7-3 and TRBJ2-1; D ambiguous. Germline lookup yields CDR1 SGHTA and CDR2 FQGTGA. The CDR3 totals 18 residues. Trimming stripped 0 bases from V and 3 bases from J, with 18 bases between. CDR3 region: CASSLTGTQLRDYNEQFF. CDR3 nucleotides: TGTGCCAGCAGCTTAACGGGCACCCAGCTAAGAGACTACAATGAGCAGTTCTTC.

V usage is TRBV4-1 and J usage is TRBJ2-1; D may be TRBD2 (6 bases). With 0 bases removed from V and 0 bases from J, the gap between germline ends came to 12 bases. The CDR3 has 17 amino acids. Germline CDR1 MGHRA, CDR2 YSYEKL. CDR3 sequence: CASSQEERGSSYNEQFF. In DNA, the CDR3 is TGCGCCAGCAGCCAAGAAGAACGGGGGAGCTCCTACAATGAGCAGTTCTTC.

This clonotype was counted a few times. V is TRBV12-3 or TRBV12-4 and J is TRBJ2-3, with TRBD1 identical over 10 bases. The CDR3 has 15 amino acids. The V segment lost 5 bases and the J segment 3 bases; nucleotides outside the gene matches: 5. CDR3 residues: CASSTDRGLTDTQYF. CDR3 nucleotides: TGTGCCAGCAGTACCGACAGGGGGCTGACAGATACGCAGTATTTT.

The chain combines TRBV3-1 with TRBJ2-7; D call uncertain. This CDR3 spans 14 amino acids. Trimming left V 0 bases short and J 3 bases short, with 9 bases between. Germline V CDR1 and CDR2: LGHDT, YNNKEL (reference sequence). CDR3 bases: TGTGCCAGCAGCCAAGAAGGGCTGGGCTACGAGCAGTACTTC. It specifies CASSQEGLGYEQYF.

This clonotype appeared many times. This sequence joins TRBV6-5 and TRBJ2-1; 9 bases align to TRBD2. Losses at the gene ends were 5 bases for V and 4 bases for J; bases not matched to a gene: 6. The CDR3 has 15 residues. Germline V gives CDR1 MNHEY, CDR2 SVGAGI. CDR3 amino acids: CASSNGLAKYNEQFF. For the CDR3, the DNA is TGTGCCAGCAGTAACGGACTAGCGAAGTACAATGAGCAGTTCTTC.

This chain joins TRBV7-6 and TRBJ2-5; unclear D gene. The V gene lost 5 bases and the J gene lost 5 bases, with 9 bases spanning the gap. The germline V gene encodes CDR1 SGHVS and CDR2 FNYEAQ. CDR3 length equals 12 residues. The CDR3 DNA reads TGTGCCAGCAGCCCTTTTCTCGAGACCCAGTACTTC. It encodes CASSPFLETQYF. The variable domain in full, completed from reference TRBV7-6 and TRBJ2-5, reads GAGVSQSPRYKVTKRGQDVALRCDPISGHVSLYWYRQALGQGPEFLTYFNYEAQQDKSGLPNDRFSAERPEGSISTLTIQRTEQRDSAMYRCASSPFLETQYFGPGTRLLVL.

The chain combines TRBV5-1 with TRBJ2-1; a possible D gene is TRBD2 (5 bases). Germline-derived CDR1 and CDR2 are SGHRS and YFSETQ. V shed 4 bases and J shed 0 bases, with 17 bases lying between them. The CDR3 is 17 amino acids. The CDR3 reads CASSPFGGTSSYNEQFF. CDR3 nucleotide sequence: TGCGCCAGCAGCCCCTTTGGAGGAACGAGCTCCTACAATGAGCAGTTCTTC. The full variable domain, with the rest looked up from reference TRBV5-1 and TRBJ2-1, is KAGVTQTPRYLIKTRGQQVTLSCSPISGHRSVSWYQQTPGQGLQFLFEYFSETQRNKGNFPGRFSGRQFSNSRSEMNVSTLELGDSALYLCASSPFGGTSSYNEQFFGPGTRLTVL.

This clonotype was observed a handful of times. This chain connects TRBV5-1 to TRBJ1-2, with D uncertain. The CDR3 length is 16 residues. V was clipped by 1 base and J by 4 bases, with 17 bases between them. In germline, CDR1 is SGHRS, CDR2 YFSETQ. The CDR3 DNA reads as TGCGCCAGCAGCTTGTCGACACCCTCTATGGGCTATGGCTACACCTTC. Translated: CASSLSTPSMGYGYTF.

This clonotype showed up many times. The chain uses TRBV20-1 and TRBJ2-7, with D uncertain. CDR1 and CDR2 from the germline V gene are DFQATT and SNEGSKA (reference sequence). The CDR3 covers 15 residues. V lost 0 bases to trimming and J lost 4 bases, with 16 bases between them. The CDR3, as DNA: TGCAGTGCTAGAGATGTCCAGTCCTTTGTGTACGAGCAGTACTTC. This translates into CSARDVQSFVYEQYF.

This clonotype was seen a handful of times. The CDR3: CASSSSGQRKITDTQYF. The CDR3 DNA reads as TGTGCCAGCAGCTCCTCGGGACAGAGGAAAATCACAGATACGCAGTATTTT. The chain links TRBV5-4 to TRBJ2-3; 7 positions match TRBD1. This CDR3 region has 17 residues. CDR1 is SGHNT, CDR2 YYREEE, per germline (reference sequence). The V segment lost 3 bases and the J segment 2 bases; nucleotides outside the gene matches: 12. The full variable domain, rest sourced from reference TRBV5-4 and TRBJ2-3, is ETGVTQSPTHLIKTRGQQVTLRCSSQSGHNTVSWYQQALGQGPQFIFQYYREEENGRGNFPPRFSGLQFPNYSSELNVNALELDDSALYLCASSSSGQRKITDTQYFGPGTRLTVL.

Of note for this clonotype: At one end the junction does not follow the germline gene, possibly because of a read error. This chain connects TRBV7-2 to TRBJ2-7; D not certain. CDR1 is SGHTA and CDR2 is FQGNSA in the germline V gene. This CDR3 contains 13 residues. The CDR3: CARSLGGAYEQYF. The DNA of the CDR3 is TGTGCCCGCAGCTTAGGCGGAGCCTACGAGCAGTACTTC.

The CDR3 loop reads CASSLALGAANTGELFF. CDR3 sequence (DNA): TGTGCCAGCAGCTTAGCGCTAGGGGCTGCGAACACCGGGGAGCTGTTTTTT. The V gene is TRBV7-8, the J gene TRBJ2-2, with D possibly TRBD1 on 5 matching bases. The CDR3 contains 17 residues. CDR1 and CDR2 from the germline V gene are SGHVS and FQNEAQ. With 0 bases removed from V and 0 bases from J, the gap between germline ends came to 11 bases.

This clonotype has just one count. The chain has TRBV12-3 or TRBV12-4 and TRBJ2-7, with D possibly TRBD2 on 5 matching bases. The CDR3 runs 12 residues. V was pared by 1 base and J by 12 bases, with 13 bases between. As DNA, the CDR3 is TGTGCCAGCAGTTTAGATCGAGTTGGACTGTACTTC. This translates into CASSLDRVGLYF.

The V call is TRBV29-1, the J call TRBJ2-1, with 10 bases that match TRBD2. Germline V gene sequence: CDR1 SQVTM, CDR2 ANQGSEA. The CDR3 runs 15 residues. J gave up 0 bases and V 7 bases, and 6 bases lay outside the gene matches. Here the CDR3 reads CSALAGESSYNEQFF. The CDR3 DNA follows: TGCAGCGCTCTAGCGGGAGAAAGCTCCTACAATGAGCAGTTCTTC.